The clone carrying this T cell receptor (beta chain) was detected a few times. Its antigen is not identified. This entry is derived from a study of beta chain features in type 1 diabetes. The isolated RNA, all of it, was reverse transcribed, so expressed TCRB transcripts were what got sequenced. TCRdb keeps only in-frame clones here, not all; method: immunoSEQ multiplex PCR. This sample has 130,000 to 150,000 clones, with about 51% found just once. Each sorted fraction was over 95% pure. Broader study findings: In comparison with healthy donors, patients had naive, central memory and Treg TCRB repertoires that appeared more similar. Type 1 diabetes patients had TCRB CDR3s that were shorter (moderately but significantly so) in all four CD4+ subsets.

Trimming pared 7 bases from V and 5 bases from J, leaving 15 bases between. From germline, CDR1 is LNHNV and CDR2 YYDKDF (reference sequence). This CDR3 comprises 14 residues. The chain uses TRBV15 and TRBJ2-1, with D possibly matching TRBD2 (6 bases). Sequencing used Tregs from blood. This clonotype was obtained from a man aged 18 to 29 in good health. The CDR3 nucleotides are TGTGCCACCACCAAAAGGGACTGGAACAATGAGCAGTTCTTC. It is translated as CATTKRDWNNEQFF.